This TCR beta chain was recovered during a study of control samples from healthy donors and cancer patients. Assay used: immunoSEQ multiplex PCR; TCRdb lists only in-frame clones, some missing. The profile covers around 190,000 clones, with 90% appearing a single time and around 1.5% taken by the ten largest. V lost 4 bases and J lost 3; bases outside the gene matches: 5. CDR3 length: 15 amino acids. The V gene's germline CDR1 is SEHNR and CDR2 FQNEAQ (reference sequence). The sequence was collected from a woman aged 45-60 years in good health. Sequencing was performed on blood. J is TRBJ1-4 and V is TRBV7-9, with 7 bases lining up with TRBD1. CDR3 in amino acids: CASSSTGAPNEKLFF. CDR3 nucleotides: TGTGCCAGCAGCTCTACAGGGGCCCCTAATGAAAAACTGTTTTTT.